Detailed here is one T cell receptor (beta chain). Its antigen remains unknown. The assay was immunoSEQ multiplex PCR, and TCRdb's table has in-frame clones only and misses some. The data contain about 140,000 clones, roughly 92% of them singletons. The V gene's germline CDR1 is LNHDA and CDR2 SQIVND (reference sequence). Trimming removed 9 bases from V and 4 bases from J; junction bases left unmatched: 13. The CDR3 is made up of 17 amino acids. The record originates from a study of T cell responses to AZD1222 COVID-19 vaccine. Overall study findings and caveats: Scientists sampled the repertoires only once the peak T cell response had passed.

The material was peripheral blood, obtained 28 days after the second AZD1222 dose. The TCR sequence derives from an adult who received the AZD1222 COVID-19 vaccine. The V gene is TRBV19, the J gene TRBJ2-2; 11 bases agree with TRBD2. The DNA of the CDR3 is TGTGCCAGCAACGGGGCTAGCGGGAGGAACGGCACCGGGGAGCTGTTTTTT. This codes for CASNGASGRNGTGELFF.